This T cell receptor beta chain emerged from a study of PD-1 blockade in classical Hodgkin lymphoma (dated by TCRdb to about 2020). Notes on the research overall: Nivolumab dosing was 3 mg/kg intravenously every 2 weeks, continuing until either disease progression or unacceptable toxicity. To define a peripheral blood immune signature of response to PD-1 blockade in classical Hodgkin lymphoma, the study combined TCR beta sequencing with CyTOF.

V drops 4 bases and J drops 11 bases, leaving 11 bases in between. CDR1 and CDR2, looked up from the germline V gene, are MRHNA and SNTAGT. The CDR3 goes from the cysteine to the phenylalanine over 12 residues. The entry retains the CDR3 DNA only, 36 bases that are in frame from base 1. The time point label, as the study defines it: cycle 2 day 1 (C2D1) of nivolumab. All trial patients had relapsed after autologous stem cell transplantation, with cohorts A, B and C differing in prior brentuximab vedotin exposure. The trial cohort comprised some 60 patients with relapsed/refractory classical Hodgkin lymphoma whose best overall responses were complete response, partial response or progressive disease. Single-agent nivolumab was administered to trial patients in the multi-cohort phase II CheckMate 205 trial. An independent review committee assessed best overall response by applying the 2007 International Working Group response criteria. Trial PBMCs were collected just before the start of nivolumab (C1D1) and during therapy at cycle 2 day 1 and cycle 4 day 1. Peripheral blood was collected in 8 mL Vacutainer Cell Preparation Tubes, from which PBMCs were isolated by centrifugation and then cryopreserved.

What the research found in general, with its limitations: The study was restricted to a single clinical trial cohort, and the causes of repertoire differences, possibly disease activity or prior therapy, were left undefined. A significant rise by C4D1 was seen in CD4+ but not CD8+ TCR diversity (p=0.0027 vs p=0.16), with the rise being most apparent in complete responders (p=0.02). Newly diagnosed patients were reported to have lower baseline TCR diversity than healthy donors, and relapsed/refractory patients were reported to have lower baseline TCR diversity still. Lower diversity was observed in patients in whom nivolumab was started less than 1 year after ASCT, and these patients were excluded from later analyses so that confounding by immune reconstitution would be avoided. Among trial patients, those achieving complete response had baseline diversity similar to that of newly diagnosed patients, while diversity was significantly lower in partial responders and progressors.

This clone has more than one count but fewer than ten. What this receptor recognizes is not known. Per-nucleotide qualities are absent, and no much larger clonotype sits a single base away. The Qiagen DNeasy kit was used to extract genomic DNA both from unsorted PBMCs and from the negatively selected CD4+ and CD8+ fractions. TCR beta CDR3 regions were subjected to amplification by immunoSEQ multiplex PCR with primers that anneal to V and J segments. Amplification bias was minimized using a synthetic immune receptor repertoire, and residual bias was removed computationally after sequencing. The published analysis was carried out like this. Repertoire diversity was quantified as the Shannon entropy index using custom Python scripts. Unsorted, CD4+ and CD8+ repertoires were analyzed separately, except for combined analyses in which CD4+ and CD8+ sequences were merged in silico. A clone counted as expanded when the clone's frequency after treatment rose at least 2-fold relative to C1D1, and clones undetected at baseline were given a pseudocount of 0.5. Clones with 0 or 1 copy at C1D1 were classified as singleton clones, and clones with 2 or more copies were classified as non-singleton clones. Clones expanded in unsorted samples were annotated as CD4+, CD8+ or unknown by matching protein sequences in sorted samples from the same patient. Wilcoxon tests were applied to paired samples to test diversity changes from C1D1 to C4D1. TCRdb took over this immuneACCESS table, retaining in-frame rearrangements with V and J assigned. Such tables are incomplete; in checked studies, under half of the missing clones stem from an unresolved V gene, and the remainder is unexplained. The V and J calls and the clone size are those of that table, but D and trimming were determined from the DNA. The sample contains under 110,000 clones, 75% to 90% of them found a single time. Clones ranked in the top ten supply 5% to 7.5% of the sample.

The chain uses TRBV6-4 and TRBJ1-4, with the identity of the D gene unclear. The input for sequencing was peripheral blood mononuclear cells (PBMCs), taken before the second cycle of nivolumab. This receptor was identified in a human donor with classical Hodgkin lymphoma. The base sequence is TGTGCCAGCAGTGGCCCAAGTGGGAAACTGTTTTTT. It specifies CASSGPSGKLFF.